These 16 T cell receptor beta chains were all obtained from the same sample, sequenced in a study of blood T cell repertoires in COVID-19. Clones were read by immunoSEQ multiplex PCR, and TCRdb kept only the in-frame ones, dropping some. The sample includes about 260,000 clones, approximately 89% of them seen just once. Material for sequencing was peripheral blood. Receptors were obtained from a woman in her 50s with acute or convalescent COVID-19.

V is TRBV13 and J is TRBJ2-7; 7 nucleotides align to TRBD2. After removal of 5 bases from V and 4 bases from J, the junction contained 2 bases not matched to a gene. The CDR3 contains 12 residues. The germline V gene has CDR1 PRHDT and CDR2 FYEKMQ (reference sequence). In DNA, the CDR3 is TGTGCCAGCAGCCGGGGGGATTACGAGCAGTACTTC. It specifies CASSRGDYEQYF.

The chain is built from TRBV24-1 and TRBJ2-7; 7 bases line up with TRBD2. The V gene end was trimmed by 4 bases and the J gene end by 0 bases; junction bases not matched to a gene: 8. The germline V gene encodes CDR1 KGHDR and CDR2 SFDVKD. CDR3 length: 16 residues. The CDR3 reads CATSDQTSDSSYEQYF. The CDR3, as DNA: TGTGCCACCAGTGACCAAACTAGCGATAGCTCCTACGAGCAGTACTTC.

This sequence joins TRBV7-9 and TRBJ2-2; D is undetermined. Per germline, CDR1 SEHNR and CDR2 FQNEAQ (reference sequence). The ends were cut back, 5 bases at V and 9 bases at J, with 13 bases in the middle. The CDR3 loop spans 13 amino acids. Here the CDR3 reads CASSLDLGRELFF. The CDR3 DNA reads TGTGCCAGCAGCCTAGACTTGGGCCGGGAGCTGTTTTTT.

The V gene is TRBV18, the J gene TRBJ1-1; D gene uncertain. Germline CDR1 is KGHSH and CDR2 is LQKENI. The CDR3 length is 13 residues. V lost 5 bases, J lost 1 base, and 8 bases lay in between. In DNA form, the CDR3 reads TGTGCCAGCTCAATGGGCAGGAACACTGAAGCTTTCTTT. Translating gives CASSMGRNTEAFF. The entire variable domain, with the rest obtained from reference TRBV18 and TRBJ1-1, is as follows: NAGVMQNPRHLVRRRGQEARLRCSPMKGHSHVYWYRQLPEEGLKFMVYLQKENIIDESGMPKERFSAEFPKEGPSILRIQQVVRGDSAAYFCASSMGRNTEAFFGQGTRLTVV.

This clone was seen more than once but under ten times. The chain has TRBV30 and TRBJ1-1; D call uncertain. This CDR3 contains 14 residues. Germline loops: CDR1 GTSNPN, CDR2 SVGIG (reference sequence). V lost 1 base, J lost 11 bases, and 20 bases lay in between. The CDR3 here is CAWSEAGIPLFAFF. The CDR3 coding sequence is TGTGCCTGGAGTGAAGCCGGGATCCCTCTTTTTGCTTTCTTT.

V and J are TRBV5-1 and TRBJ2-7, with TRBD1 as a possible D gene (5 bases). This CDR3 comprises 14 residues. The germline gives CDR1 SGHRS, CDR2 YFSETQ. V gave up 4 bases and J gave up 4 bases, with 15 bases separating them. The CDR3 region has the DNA TGCGCCAGCAGCCCGGTGGGTAGGGGTTACGAGCAGTACTTC. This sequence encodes CASSPVGRGYEQYF.

The CDR3 reads CASSYSGQTNTEAFF. For the CDR3, the DNA is TGTGCCAGCAGTTACTCGGGACAGACGAACACTGAAGCTTTCTTT. The rearrangement links TRBV6-5 to TRBJ1-1; 7 bases line up with TRBD1. The CDR3 is 15 amino acids. Germline CDR1 MNHEY, CDR2 SVGAGI. The V segment lost 0 bases and the J segment 1 base; nucleotides outside the gene matches: 2.

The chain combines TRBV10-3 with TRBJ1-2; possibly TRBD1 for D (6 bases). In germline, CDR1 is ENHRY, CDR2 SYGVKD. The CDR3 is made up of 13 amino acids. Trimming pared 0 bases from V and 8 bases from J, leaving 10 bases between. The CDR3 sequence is CAISESYREGYTF. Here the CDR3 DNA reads TGTGCCATCAGTGAGTCGTACAGGGAGGGCTACACCTTC.

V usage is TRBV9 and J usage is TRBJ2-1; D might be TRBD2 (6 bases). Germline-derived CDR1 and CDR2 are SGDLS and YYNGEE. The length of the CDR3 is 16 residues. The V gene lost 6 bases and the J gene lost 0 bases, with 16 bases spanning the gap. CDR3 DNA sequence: TGTGCCAGCACTGAGAGTTGGAGGGCCTCCTACAATGAGCAGTTCTTC. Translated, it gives CASTESWRASYNEQFF.

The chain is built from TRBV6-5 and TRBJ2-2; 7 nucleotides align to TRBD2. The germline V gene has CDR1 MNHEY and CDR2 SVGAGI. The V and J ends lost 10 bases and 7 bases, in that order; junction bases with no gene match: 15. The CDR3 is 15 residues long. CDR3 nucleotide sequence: TGTGCCACCAATTCAGGACCGGGAGGTAACGGGGAGCTGTTTTTT. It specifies CATNSGPGGNGELFF.

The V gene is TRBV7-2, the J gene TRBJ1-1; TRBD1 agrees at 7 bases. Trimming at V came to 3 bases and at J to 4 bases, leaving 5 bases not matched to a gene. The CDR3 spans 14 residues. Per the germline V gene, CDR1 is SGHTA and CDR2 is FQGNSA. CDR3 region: CASSFLRGVTEAFF. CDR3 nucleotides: TGTGCCAGCAGCTTCCTCAGGGGGGTCACTGAAGCTTTCTTT. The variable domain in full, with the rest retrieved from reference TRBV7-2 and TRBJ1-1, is GAGVSQSPSNKVTEKGKDVELRCDPISGHTALYWYRQSLGQGLEFLIYFQGNSAPDKSGLPSDRFSAERTGGSVSTLTIQRTQQEDSAVYLCASSFLRGVTEAFFGQGTRLTVV.

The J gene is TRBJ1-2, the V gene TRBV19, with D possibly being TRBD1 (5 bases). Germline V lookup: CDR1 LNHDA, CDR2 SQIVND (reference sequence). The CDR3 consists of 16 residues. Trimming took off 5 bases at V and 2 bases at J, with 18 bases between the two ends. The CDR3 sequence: CASSLAEGTSNYGYTF. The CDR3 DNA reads TGTGCCAGTAGTTTGGCGGAGGGGACGTCAAACTATGGCTACACCTTC. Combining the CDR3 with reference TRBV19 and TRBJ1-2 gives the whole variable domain DGGITQSPKYLFRKEGQNVTLSCEQNLNHDAMYWYRQDPGQGLRLIYYSQIVNDFQKGDIAEGYSVSREKKESFPLTVTSAQKNPTAFYLCASSLAEGTSNYGYTFGSGTRLTVV.

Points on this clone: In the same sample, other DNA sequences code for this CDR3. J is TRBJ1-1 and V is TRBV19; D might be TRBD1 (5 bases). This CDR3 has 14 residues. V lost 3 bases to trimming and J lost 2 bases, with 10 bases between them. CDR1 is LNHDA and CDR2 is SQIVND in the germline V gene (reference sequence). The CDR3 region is CASSMQGLNTEAFF. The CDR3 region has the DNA TGTGCCAGTAGTATGCAGGGATTAAACACTGAAGCTTTCTTT.

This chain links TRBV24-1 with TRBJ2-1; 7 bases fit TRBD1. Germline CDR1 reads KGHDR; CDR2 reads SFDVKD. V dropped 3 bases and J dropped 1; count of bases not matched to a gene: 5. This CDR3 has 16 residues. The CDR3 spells CATSDPGQASYNEQFF. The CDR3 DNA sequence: TGTGCCACCAGTGATCCCGGACAGGCGTCCTACAATGAGCAGTTCTTC.

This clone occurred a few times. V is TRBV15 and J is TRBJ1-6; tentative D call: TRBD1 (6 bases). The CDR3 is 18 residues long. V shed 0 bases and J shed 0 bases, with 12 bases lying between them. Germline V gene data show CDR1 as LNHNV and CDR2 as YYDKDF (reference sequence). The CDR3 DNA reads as TGTGCCACCAGCAGAGATAACGACAGGAGCTCCTATAATTCACCCCTCCACTTT. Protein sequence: CATSRDNDRSSYNSPLHF.

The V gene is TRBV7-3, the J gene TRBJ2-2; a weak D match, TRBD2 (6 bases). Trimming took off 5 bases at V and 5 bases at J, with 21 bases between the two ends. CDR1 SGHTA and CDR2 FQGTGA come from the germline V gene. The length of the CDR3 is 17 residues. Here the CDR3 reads CASSPRLESVVTGELFF. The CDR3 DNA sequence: TGTGCCAGCAGCCCGCGACTAGAAAGTGTGGTTACCGGGGAGCTGTTTTTT.